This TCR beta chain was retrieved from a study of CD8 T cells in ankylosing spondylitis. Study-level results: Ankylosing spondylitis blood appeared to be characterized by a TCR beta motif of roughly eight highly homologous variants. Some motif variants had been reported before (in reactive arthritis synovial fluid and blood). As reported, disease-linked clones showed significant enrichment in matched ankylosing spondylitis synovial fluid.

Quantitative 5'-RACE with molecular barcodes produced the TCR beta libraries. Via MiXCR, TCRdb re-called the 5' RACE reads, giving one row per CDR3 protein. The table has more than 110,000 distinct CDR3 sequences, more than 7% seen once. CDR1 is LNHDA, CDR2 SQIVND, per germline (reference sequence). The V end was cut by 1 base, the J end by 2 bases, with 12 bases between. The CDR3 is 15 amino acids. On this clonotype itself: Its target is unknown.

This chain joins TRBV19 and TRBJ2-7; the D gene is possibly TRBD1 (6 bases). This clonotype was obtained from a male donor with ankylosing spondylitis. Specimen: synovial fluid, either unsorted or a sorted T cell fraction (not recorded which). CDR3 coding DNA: TGTGCCAGTAGTATAGGCACAGGGATAACCTACGAGCAGTACTTC. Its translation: CASSIGTGITYEQYF.